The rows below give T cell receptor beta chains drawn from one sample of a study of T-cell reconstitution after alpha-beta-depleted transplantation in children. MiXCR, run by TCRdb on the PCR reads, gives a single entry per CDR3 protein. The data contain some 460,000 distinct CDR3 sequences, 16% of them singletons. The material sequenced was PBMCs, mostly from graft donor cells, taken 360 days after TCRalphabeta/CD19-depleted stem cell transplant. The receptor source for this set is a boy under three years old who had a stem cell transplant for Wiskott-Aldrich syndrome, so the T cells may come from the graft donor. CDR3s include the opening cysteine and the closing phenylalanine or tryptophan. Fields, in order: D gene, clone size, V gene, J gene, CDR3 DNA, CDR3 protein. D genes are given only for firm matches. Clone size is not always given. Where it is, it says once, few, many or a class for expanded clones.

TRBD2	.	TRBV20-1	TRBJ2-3	TGCAGTGCTCCAAATAGCGGGGGCCTCACAGATACGCAGTATTTT	CSAPNSGGLTDTQYF
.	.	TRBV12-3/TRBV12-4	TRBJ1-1	TGTGCCAGCAGTTTGAGTGCCCCTCCCTTATTTAACACTGAAGCTTTCTTT	CASSLSAPPLFNTEAFF
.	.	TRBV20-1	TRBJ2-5	TGCAGTGCCTCCGAAGGGGCGCTTCAAGAGACCCAGTACTTC	CSASEGALQETQYF
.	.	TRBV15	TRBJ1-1	TGTGCCACCAGCAGAGATCGGGGAGTCGCTGAAGCTTTCTTT	CATSRDRGVAEAFF
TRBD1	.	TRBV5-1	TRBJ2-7	TGCGCCAGCAGCTTGACGGGGACAGCCCTCGAGCAGTACTTC	CASSLTGTALEQYF
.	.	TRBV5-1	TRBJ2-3	TGCGCCAGCAGCCGACGACCAGACTTCACAGATACGCAGTATTTT	CASSRRPDFTDTQYF
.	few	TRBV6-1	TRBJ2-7	TGTGCCAGCAGCCCCCAAACCAAGGGGACCTACGAGCAGTACTTC	CASSPQTKGTYEQYF
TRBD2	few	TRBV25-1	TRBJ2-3	TGTGCCAGCAGTGGTCTAGCGGGAGCTCTGAGGGCGCAGTATTTT	CASSGLAGALRAQYF
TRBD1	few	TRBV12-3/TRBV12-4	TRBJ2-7	TGTGCCAGCAGTTTAGCCCTAGTCTGGGACAGAGTCTACGAGCAGTACTTC	CASSLALVWDRVYEQYF
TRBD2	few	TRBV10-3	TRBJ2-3	TGTGCCATCAGAACCTGGCCGACTACTAGCGGGAGTGTAGATACGCAGTATTTT	CAIRTWPTTSGSVDTQYF
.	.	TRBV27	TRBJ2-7	TGTGCCAGCAGTGGGGGATGGGGTGACGGGCCGTCCTACGAGCAGTACTTC	CASSGGWGDGPSYEQYF
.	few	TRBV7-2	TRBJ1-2	TGTGCCAGCAGCTTAGCAGGCGGGGGCTACACCTTC	CASSLAGGGYTF
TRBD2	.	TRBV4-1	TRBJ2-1	TGCGCCAGCAGCCAGTTTAGCGGGAGGAACTACAATGAGCAGTTCTTC	CASSQFSGRNYNEQFF
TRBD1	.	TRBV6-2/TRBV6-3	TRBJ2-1	TGTGCCAGCAGTTACGGAGGCGGACAGGGTTGGAATGAGCAGTTCTTC	CASSYGGGQGWNEQFF
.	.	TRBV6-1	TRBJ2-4	TGTGCCAGCAGTGAAGCAGGCGTAGTCCTCTTC	CASSEAGVVLF
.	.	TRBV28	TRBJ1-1	TGTGCCAGCAGTTTATTATACAGGGAGTCTGAAGCTTTCTTT	CASSLLYRESEAFF
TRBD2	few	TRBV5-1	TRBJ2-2	TGCGCCAGCAGCTTGCGATTAGCGGGAGGCCCTGCGAACACCGGGGAGCTGTTTTTT	CASSLRLAGGPANTGELFF
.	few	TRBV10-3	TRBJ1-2	TGTGCCATCAGTGATTATGAGAATGGCTACACCTTC	CAISDYENGYTF
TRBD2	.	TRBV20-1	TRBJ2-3	TGCAGTGCTAGGACTAGCGGGGCAGCCCCAGATACGCAGTATTTT	CSARTSGAAPDTQYF
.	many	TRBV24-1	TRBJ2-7	TGTGCCACCAGTCGAGGGGCGGGGGAGCAGTACTTC	CATSRGAGEQYF
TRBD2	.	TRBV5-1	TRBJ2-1	TGCGCCAGCAGCTTGGACGAGACTAGCGGGACCAATGAGCAGTTCTTC	CASSLDETSGTNEQFF
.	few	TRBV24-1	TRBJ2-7	TGTGCCACCAGTGATATGAGGGGCGCTTCCTACGAGCAGTACTTC	CATSDMRGASYEQYF
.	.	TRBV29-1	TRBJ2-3	TGCAGCGTTGAGTATAACACAGATACGCAGTATTTT	CSVEYNTDTQYF
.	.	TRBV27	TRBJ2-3	TGTGCCAGCAGTTTTGGTTGGACAACGCAGTATTTT	CASSFGWTTQYF
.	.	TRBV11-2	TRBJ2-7	TGTGCCAGCAGCCCCCTTGGAAACTCCTACGAGCAGTACTTC	CASSPLGNSYEQYF
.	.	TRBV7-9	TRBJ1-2	TGTGCCAGCAGCCCGGGGGGGTCTGACTACACCTTC	CASSPGGSDYTF
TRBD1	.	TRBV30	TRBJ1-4	TGTGCCTGGAGAGGGGACAGGAAAAATGAAAAACTGTTTTTT	CAWRGDRKNEKLFF
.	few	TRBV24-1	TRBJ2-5	TGTGCCACCGGTTTTGGTAAGGCGGAGACCCAGTACTTC	CATGFGKAETQYF
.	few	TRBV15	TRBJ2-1	TGTGCCACCAGCAGAGATCCGGCGGGAAGGGATGAGCAGTTCTTC	CATSRDPAGRDEQFF
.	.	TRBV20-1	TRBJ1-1	TGCAGTGCCCGGGGACCAAAAGACACTGAAGCTTTCTTT	CSARGPKDTEAFF
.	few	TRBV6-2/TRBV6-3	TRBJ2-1	TGTGCCAGCAGTTATAGCAGCGTTACAACCAATGAGCAGTTCTTC	CASSYSSVTTNEQFF
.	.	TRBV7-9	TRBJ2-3	TGTGCCAGCAGCACACTAGATTCTTTCACAGATACGCAGTATTTT	CASSTLDSFTDTQYF
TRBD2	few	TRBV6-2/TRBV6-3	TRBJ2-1	TGTGCCAGCTTTACTAGCGGCCCCCCGAATGAGCAGTTCTTC	CASFTSGPPNEQFF
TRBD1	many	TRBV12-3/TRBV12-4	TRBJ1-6	TGTGCCAGCAGTTTCGCCGGGACAGCTAATTCACCCCTCCACTTT	CASSFAGTANSPLHF
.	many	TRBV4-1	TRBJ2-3	TGCGCCAGCAATCGTGACCAGGGGACAGATACGCAGTATTTT	CASNRDQGTDTQYF
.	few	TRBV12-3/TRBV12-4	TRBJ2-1	TGTGCCAGCAGTACCTCAGGGGGGGGATACAATGAGCAGTTCTTC	CASSTSGGGYNEQFF
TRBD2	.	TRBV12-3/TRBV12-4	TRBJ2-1	TGTGCCAGCAGTTTAGTTGGGCTAGCGGGGGCCTACAATGAGCAGTTCTTC	CASSLVGLAGAYNEQFF
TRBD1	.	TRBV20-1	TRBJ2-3	TGCAGTGCTTCCCCCCTCGGGGACAGGGCCATTCCAGATACGCAGTATTTT	CSASPLGDRAIPDTQYF
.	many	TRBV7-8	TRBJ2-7	TGTGCCAGCAGCTTGGGTTTGGGTTACGAGCAGTACTTC	CASSLGLGYEQYF
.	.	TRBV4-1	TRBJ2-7	TGCGCCAGCAGCCAAGATTGGGCTAAAACCTACGAGCAGTACTTC	CASSQDWAKTYEQYF
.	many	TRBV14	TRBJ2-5	TGTGCCAGCAGCCAACGGGAGACCCAGTACTTC	CASSQRETQYF
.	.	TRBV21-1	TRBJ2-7	TGTGCCATCCAGACTAGCGGGGTTTACGAGCAGTACTTC	CAIQTSGVYEQYF
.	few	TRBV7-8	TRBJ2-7	TGTGCCAGCAGCTTAGCGTTGGGTAGCGTCTACGAGCAGTACTTC	CASSLALGSVYEQYF
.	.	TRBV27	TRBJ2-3	TGTGCCAGCAAGATTCACGGGAGTAGCACAGATACGCAGTATTTT	CASKIHGSSTDTQYF
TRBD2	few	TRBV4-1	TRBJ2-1	TGCGCCAGCAGCCAAGACCGGGGGGCTAGCGGGAATGAGCAGTTCTTC	CASSQDRGASGNEQFF